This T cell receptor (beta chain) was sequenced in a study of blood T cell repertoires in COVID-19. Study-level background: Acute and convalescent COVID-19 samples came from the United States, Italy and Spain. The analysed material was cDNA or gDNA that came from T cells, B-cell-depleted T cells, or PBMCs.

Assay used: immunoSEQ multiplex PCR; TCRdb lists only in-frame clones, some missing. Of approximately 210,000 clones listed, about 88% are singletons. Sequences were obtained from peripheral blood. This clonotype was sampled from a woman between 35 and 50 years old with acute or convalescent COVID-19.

The CDR3 DNA is TGTGCCAGCAGCCCGACACCGAGCTCCTATAATTCACCCCTCCACTTT. Protein: CASSPTPSSYNSPLHF. The genes are TRBV11-2 and TRBJ1-6; D call uncertain. Germline values: CDR1 SGHAT, CDR2 FQNNGV. The CDR3 loop spans 16 amino acids. V lost 5 bases to trimming and J lost 0 bases, with 11 bases between them.